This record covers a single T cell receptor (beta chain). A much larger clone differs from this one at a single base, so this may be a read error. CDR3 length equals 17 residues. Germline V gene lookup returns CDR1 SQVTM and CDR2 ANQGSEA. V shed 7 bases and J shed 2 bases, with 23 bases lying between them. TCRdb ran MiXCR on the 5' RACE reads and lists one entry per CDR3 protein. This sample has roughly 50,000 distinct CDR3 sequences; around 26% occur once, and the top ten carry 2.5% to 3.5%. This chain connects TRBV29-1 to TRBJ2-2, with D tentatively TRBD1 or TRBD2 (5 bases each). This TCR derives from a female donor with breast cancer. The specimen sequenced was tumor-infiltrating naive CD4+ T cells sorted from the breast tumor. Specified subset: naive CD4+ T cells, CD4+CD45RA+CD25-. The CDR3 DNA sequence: TGCAGCGCTTTTCGACCAGGGACGACACCCAACACCGGGGAGCTGTTTTTT. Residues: CSAFRPGTTPNTGELFF.